These 17 T cell receptor beta chains were sequenced from one sample in a study of blood T cell repertoires in COVID-19 (TCRdb year 2020). Library prep was done by the immunoSEQ multiplex PCR assay. Here the immuneACCESS table is served through TCRdb, limited to in-frame sequences with V and J called. Missing clones are a known gap in these copies; in checked studies unresolved V genes cover under half, and the rest lacks a known reason. This sample comprises more than 110,000 clones, approximately 87% of them detected only once. The ten largest make up more than 4% of the sample. The sequencing input was peripheral blood. These TCRs come from a woman in her 40s with acute or convalescent COVID-19.

The rearrangement uses TRBV11-2 and TRBJ1-2; D gene uncertain. This CDR3 has 11 amino acids. Trimming shortened V by 4 bases and J by 8 bases, and 8 bases separated the two germline ends. The V gene's germline CDR1 is SGHAT and CDR2 FQNNGV. CDR3 residues: CASSSPRGYTF. The CDR3 nucleotides are TGTGCCAGCAGCTCCCCTCGGGGCTACACCTTC. The whole variable domain, filled in from reference TRBV11-2 and TRBJ1-2, reads EAGVAQSPRYKIIEKRQSVAFWCNPISGHATLYWYQQILGQGPKLLIQFQNNGVVDDSQLPKDRFSAERLKGVDSTLKIQPAKLEDSAVYLCASSSPRGYTFGSGTRLTVV.

The gene calls are TRBV6-5 and TRBJ1-6; no definite D call. Germline CDR1 and CDR2: MNHEY and SVGAGI. The CDR3 covers 13 residues. V was clipped by 10 bases and J by 5 bases, with 12 bases between them. DNA for the CDR3: TGTGCCACCGAGGACGGGAATAATTCACCCCTCCACTTT. Protein product: CATEDGNNSPLHF.

The V and J genes are TRBV11-2 and TRBJ1-3; D is ambiguous. The germline V gene encodes CDR1 SGHAT and CDR2 FQNNGV. Trimming removed 3 bases from V and 1 base from J, with 10 bases in between. The CDR3 contains 15 residues. The CDR3: CASSLLQPSGNTIYF. The CDR3 nucleotides read TGTGCCAGCAGCTTGCTACAGCCGTCTGGAAACACCATATATTTT. The whole variable domain, filled in from reference TRBV11-2 and TRBJ1-3, reads EAGVAQSPRYKIIEKRQSVAFWCNPISGHATLYWYQQILGQGPKLLIQFQNNGVVDDSQLPKDRFSAERLKGVDSTLKIQPAKLEDSAVYLCASSLLQPSGNTIYFGEGSWLTVV.

The J gene is TRBJ2-5, the V gene TRBV10-3; 8 nucleotides agree with TRBD2. Germline V gene data show CDR1 as ENHRY and CDR2 as SYGVKD. This CDR3 spans 13 amino acids. Trimming took 11 bases from V and 3 from J; bases not matched to a gene: 8. The CDR3 sequence is CAAGSSGKETQYF. CDR3 sequence (DNA): TGTGCCGCGGGGAGTAGCGGGAAAGAGACCCAGTACTTC.

This rearrangement joins TRBV28 to TRBJ2-6; 9 nucleotides agree with TRBD1. The germline V gene encodes CDR1 MDHEN and CDR2 SYDVKM. J was trimmed by 3 bases and V by 2 bases; bases with no gene match: 14. The CDR3 totals 20 residues. The chain's CDR3 is CASSLPRDRVFAFGANVLTF. In nucleotides, the CDR3 is TGTGCCAGCAGTTTACCCCGGGACAGGGTATTTGCTTTTGGGGCCAACGTCCTGACTTTC.

The CDR3 DNA follows: TGTGCCAGCAGTGAACTTGGACTACATGCGTACAATGAGCAGTTCTTC. Translation: CASSELGLHAYNEQFF. V is TRBV25-1 and J is TRBJ2-1; perhaps TRBD2 as D (6 bases). From germline, CDR1 is MGHDK and CDR2 SYGVNS. Trimming left V 2 bases short and J 4 bases short, with 15 bases between. This CDR3 comprises 16 residues. The whole variable domain, remainder taken from reference TRBV25-1 and TRBJ2-1, is EADIYQTPRYLVIGTGKKITLECSQTMGHDKMYWYQQDPGMELHLIHYSYGVNSTEKGDLSSESTVSRIRTEHFPLTLESARPSHTSQYLCASSELGLHAYNEQFFGPGTRLTVL.

The rearrangement links TRBV5-4 to TRBJ2-3; the D is unclear. CDR3 length: 14 residues. Germline assignment: CDR1 SGHNT and CDR2 YYREEE (reference sequence). The ends were cut back, 4 bases at V and 0 bases at J, with 9 bases in the middle. CDR3 protein: CASSETGSTDTQYF. CDR3 DNA: TGTGCCAGCAGCGAGACTGGTAGCACAGATACGCAGTATTTT.

This sequence joins TRBV13 and TRBJ1-2; 8 bases line up with TRBD1. Per germline, CDR1 PRHDT and CDR2 FYEKMQ (reference sequence). Unmatched junction bases numbered 12, after V lost 0 bases and J lost 9 bases. This CDR3 has 16 residues. CDR3: CASSLGLWGQDKSYTF. CDR3 coding DNA: TGTGCCAGCAGCTTAGGCCTATGGGGACAGGATAAAAGCTACACCTTC.

The rearrangement links TRBV27 to TRBJ1-1; D is ambiguous. The V gene's germline CDR1 is MNHEY and CDR2 SMNVEV (reference sequence). Trimming cost V 5 bases and J 6 bases, with 13 bases left between them. This CDR3 region has 13 residues. CDR3 coding DNA: TGTGCCAGCAGTCCCGGACTGGTAGCTGAAGCTTTCTTT. The encoded protein is CASSPGLVAEAFF.

The chain has TRBV30 and TRBJ1-2; 7 positions agree with TRBD1. This CDR3 region has 16 residues. J was trimmed by 8 bases and V by 2 bases; bases with no gene match: 17. Germline assignment: CDR1 GTSNPN and CDR2 SVGIG (reference sequence). The chain's CDR3 is CAWSTPAQTGTQGYTF. DNA of the CDR3: TGTGCCTGGAGTACCCCCGCCCAGACAGGGACTCAAGGCTACACCTTC.

The chain recombines TRBV10-3 with TRBJ2-3, with D uncertain. Trimming took off 5 bases at V and 10 bases at J, with 10 bases between the two ends. The CDR3 is made up of 11 amino acids. CDR1 ENHRY and CDR2 SYGVKD come from the germline V gene. The CDR3 DNA reads TGTGCCATCAGTTCAAGAGAGGCGCAGTATTTT. Translation: CAISSREAQYF.

The CDR3 DNA reads TGTGCCTGGAGTAGGCAGGGGATTAGGTGGGAGCAGTACTTC. It specifies CAWSRQGIRWEQYF. The V and J genes are TRBV30 and TRBJ2-7; TRBD1 is a possible D gene (6 bases). Germline-derived CDR1 and CDR2 are GTSNPN and SVGIG (reference sequence). CDR3 length: 14 residues. V gave up 2 bases and J gave up 7 bases, with 18 bases separating them.

This clone was detected once. The CDR3 reads CASSLALAGVEDGELFF. In DNA, the CDR3 is TGTGCCAGCAGCTTGGCCCTAGCGGGAGTGGAAGACGGGGAGCTGTTTTTT. The chain couples TRBV5-5 to TRBJ2-2, with 10 bases matching TRBD2. Losses at the gene ends were 0 bases for V and 7 bases for J; bases not matched to a gene: 9. Per germline, CDR1 SGHKS and CDR2 YYEKEE (reference sequence). This CDR3 region has 17 residues.

This chain links TRBV2 with TRBJ1-1; no clear D. Germline CDR1 reads SNHLY; CDR2 reads FYNNEI. The CDR3 consists of 12 residues. V lost 3 bases to trimming and J lost 3 bases, with 5 bases between them. Written as DNA, the CDR3 is TGTGCCAGCAGTGACGAGTACACTGAAGCTTTCTTT. Translated, it gives CASSDEYTEAFF.

J is TRBJ2-1 and V is TRBV5-1; D is perhaps TRBD2 (5 bases). CDR3 length: 16 residues. Germline CDR1 and CDR2: SGHRS and YFSETQ. V was clipped by 3 bases and J by 5 bases, with 18 bases between them. DNA for the CDR3: TGCGCCAGCAGCTGGAGTAGCCTAGCCCTAAACAATGAGCAGTTCTTC. It is translated as CASSWSSLALNNEQFF.

The chain uses TRBV13 and TRBJ2-5; D is possibly TRBD1 (5 bases). The V and J ends lost 3 bases and 2 bases respectively, with 10 bases between them. The CDR3 runs to 14 residues. The germline CDR1 and CDR2 sequences are PRHDT and FYEKMQ (reference sequence). In DNA form, the CDR3 reads TGTGCCAGCAGCTTGTCCCGACAGCAAGAGACCCAGTACTTC. This sequence encodes CASSLSRQQETQYF.

The V call is TRBV5-8, the J call TRBJ2-2; D uncertain. The CDR3 has 13 residues. Trimming took 1 base from V and 6 from J, leaving 7 bases between them. Germline assignment: CDR1 SGHTS and CDR2 YDEGEE. The CDR3 spells CASSLRPPGELFF. CDR3 DNA sequence: TGTGCCAGCAGCTTGCGTCCTCCCGGGGAGCTGTTTTTT.